Presented here are 5 T cell receptor beta chains from one specimen sequenced in a study of blood T cell repertoires in COVID-19. Assay: immunoSEQ multiplex PCR; the TCRdb copy retains only in-frame clones and omits some. This sample yields 70,000 to 80,000 clones, of which roughly 87% are seen a single time; approximately 13% belongs to the top ten. The specimen sequenced was peripheral blood. All receptors come from a woman older than 75 with acute or convalescent COVID-19.

The V gene is TRBV18, the J gene TRBJ2-1, with 8 positions matching TRBD2. The CDR3 sequence is 16 residues long. V was pared by 4 bases and J by 3 bases, with 8 bases of the junction left unmatched. Germline CDR1 is KGHSH and CDR2 is LQKENI. DNA of the CDR3: TGTGCCAGCTCACAAGCAAGCGGGAGAATCTACAATGAGCAGTTCTTC. It codes for CASSQASGRIYNEQFF.

The gene calls are TRBV6-5 and TRBJ1-2, with TRBD1 matching over 7 bases. Losses at the gene ends were 5 bases for V and 4 bases for J; bases not matched to a gene: 7. The CDR3 covers 14 residues. Germline lookup yields CDR1 MNHEY and CDR2 SVGAGI. CDR3 DNA: TGTGCCAGCAGTCGACAGGGTCATAGCTATGGCTACACCTTC. It specifies CASSRQGHSYGYTF.

The chain is built from TRBV7-3 and TRBJ2-5; D call uncertain. The V end was cut by 0 bases, the J end by 0 bases, with 8 bases between. This CDR3 is built from 15 residues. Germline V CDR1 and CDR2: SGHTA, FQGTGA. This CDR3 reads CASSLTPANQETQYF. In nucleotides, the CDR3 is TGTGCCAGCAGCTTAACGCCCGCTAACCAAGAGACCCAGTACTTC.

J is TRBJ1-2 and V is TRBV27, with 8 bases that match TRBD1. J lost 4 bases, V lost 3 bases, and 7 bases had no gene match. The length of the CDR3 is 15 residues. CDR1 is MNHEY, CDR2 SMNVEV, per germline (reference sequence). The CDR3 loop is CASSFGDRILYGYTF. As DNA, the CDR3 is TGTGCCAGCAGTTTCGGGGACAGGATCCTCTATGGCTACACCTTC.

The chain couples TRBV6-2 or TRBV6-3 to TRBJ2-3; D gene uncertain. The CDR3 contains 15 residues. In germline, CDR1 is MNHEY, CDR2 SVGEGT. Trimming removed 2 bases at V and 3 bases at J, with 12 bases between. For the CDR3, the DNA is TGTGCCAGCAGTTACGGGCTGACGGTAACAGATACGCAGTATTTT. This sequence encodes CASSYGLTVTDTQYF.